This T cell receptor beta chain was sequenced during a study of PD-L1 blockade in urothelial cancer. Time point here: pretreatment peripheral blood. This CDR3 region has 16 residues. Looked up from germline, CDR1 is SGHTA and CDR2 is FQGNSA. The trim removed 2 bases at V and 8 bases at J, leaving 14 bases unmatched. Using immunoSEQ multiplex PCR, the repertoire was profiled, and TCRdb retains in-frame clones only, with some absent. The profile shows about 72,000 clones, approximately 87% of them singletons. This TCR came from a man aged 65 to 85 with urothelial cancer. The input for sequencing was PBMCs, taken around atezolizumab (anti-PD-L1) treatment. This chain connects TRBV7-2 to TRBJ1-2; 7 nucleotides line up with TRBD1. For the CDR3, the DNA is TGTGCCAGCAGCTTATCCGAGACAGGGAGGATAGGAGGCTACACCTTC. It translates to CASSLSETGRIGGYTF.